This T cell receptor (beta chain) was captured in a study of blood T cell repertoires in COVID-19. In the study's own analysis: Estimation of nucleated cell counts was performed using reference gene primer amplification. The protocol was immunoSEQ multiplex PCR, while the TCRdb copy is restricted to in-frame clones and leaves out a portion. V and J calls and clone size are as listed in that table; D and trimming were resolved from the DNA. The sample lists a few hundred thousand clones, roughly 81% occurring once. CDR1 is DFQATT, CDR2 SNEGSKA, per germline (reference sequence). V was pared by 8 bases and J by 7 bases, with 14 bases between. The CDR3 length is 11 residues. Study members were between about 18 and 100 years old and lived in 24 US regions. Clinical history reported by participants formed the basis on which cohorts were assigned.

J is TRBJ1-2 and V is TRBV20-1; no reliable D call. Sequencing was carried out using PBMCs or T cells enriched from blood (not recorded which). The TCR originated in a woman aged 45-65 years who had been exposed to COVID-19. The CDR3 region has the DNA TGCAGTCTCGGAGAGGCTGCTGGCTACACCTTC. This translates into CSLGEAAGYTF.